This T cell receptor beta chain was identified in a study of blood T cell repertoires in COVID-19. Profiled with immunoSEQ multiplex PCR; TCRdb holds only in-frame clones, not every one. Of 200,000 to 300,000 clones listed, just under 90% were seen once; the top ten hold about 1%. Trimming at V came to 2 bases and at J to 3 bases, leaving 6 bases not matched to a gene. The germline gives CDR1 MDHEN, CDR2 SYDVKM. This CDR3 has 18 residues. Enrollees, about 18 to 90 years old, lived in about two dozen US areas. Within 2 weeks before study entry, exposed participants met a COVID-19 case. The source material was PBMCs or T cells enriched from blood (not recorded which). This rearrangement joins TRBV28 to TRBJ2-5; 16 bases are shared with TRBD2. The TCR comes from a man aged 50 to 59 who had been exposed to COVID-19. CDR3: CASSLGGLAGGREETQYF. The CDR3 DNA is TGTGCCAGCAGTTTAGGGGGACTAGCGGGAGGGCGGGAAGAGACCCAGTACTTC.